The sequence of this T cell receptor (beta chain) was determined in a study of blood T cell repertoires in COVID-19. As for the study in general: The United States, Italy and Spain supplied acute and convalescent COVID-19 samples. Sources were T cells, B-cell-depleted T cells, or PBMCs; the material itself was cDNA or gDNA.

In the original analysis: Amplification of reference gene primers was used by the study to estimate nucleated cell counts. Measured with immunoSEQ multiplex PCR; TCRdb has only the in-frame clones, and not every one. V, J and clone size are those of that table, while D and trimming were read from the DNA. The sample lists tens of thousands of clones; less than 90% were seen once. This clonotype was sampled from a man older than 75 with acute or convalescent COVID-19. Sequencing was performed on peripheral blood.

CDR3 nucleotides: TGTGCCAGCAGTTACTTCTCACTAGCGGAGGGGGACACAGATACGCAGTATTTT. Its translation is CASSYFSLAEGDTDTQYF. V gene TRBV6-2 or TRBV6-3 combines with J gene TRBJ2-3; 8 bases line up with TRBD2. This CDR3 is 18 amino acids long. The J segment lost 2 bases and the V segment lost 1 base, leaving 11 bases of the junction unmatched. Looked up from germline, CDR1 is MNHEY and CDR2 is SVGEGT.